A selection of T cell receptor beta chains follows, all from one sample in a study of beta chain features in type 1 diabetes. The data were produced by immunoSEQ multiplex PCR, yet TCRdb's version contains in-frame clones alone and is incomplete. The sample shows hundreds of thousands of clones, under 8.5% of them seen only once. Sequenced input: central memory CD4+ T cells from blood. The receptors originated from a woman younger than 35 in good health. Each CDR3 is given with its conserved first and last residue. A D gene is named only where the DNA matches it firmly. Only part of the rows carry a size: once, few, many, or a class if the clone is expanded.

V gene: TRBV29-1; clone size: many; D gene: -; J gene: TRBJ2-3; CDR3 protein: CSVDTGSGADTQYF; CDR3 DNA: TGCAGCGTTGATACCGGGAGTGGCGCAGATACGCAGTATTTT
V gene: TRBV4-3; clone size: few; D gene: -; J gene: TRBJ2-7; CDR3 protein: CASSQLISYEQYF; CDR3 DNA: TGCGCCAGCAGCCAGCTAATCTCCTACGAGCAGTACTTC
V gene: TRBV4-2; clone size: few; D gene: -; J gene: TRBJ1-1; CDR3 protein: CASSQGLQGWTEAFF; CDR3 DNA: TGTGCCAGCAGCCAAGGCCTTCAGGGGTGGACTGAAGCTTTCTTT
V gene: TRBV2; clone size: many; D gene: -; J gene: TRBJ1-2; CDR3 protein: CASSDGRFGYTF; CDR3 DNA: TGTGCCAGCAGTGATGGCCGGTTTGGCTACACCTTC
V gene: TRBV7-3; clone size: -; D gene: -; J gene: TRBJ2-1; CDR3 protein: CASSGPGGDNEQFF; CDR3 DNA: TGTGCCAGCAGTGGCCCCGGAGGGGACAATGAGCAGTTCTTC
V gene: TRBV19; clone size: few; D gene: -; J gene: TRBJ1-5; CDR3 protein: CASSGTRYQPQHF; CDR3 DNA: TGTGCCAGTAGTGGGACCCGTTATCAGCCCCAGCATTTT
V gene: TRBV5-1; clone size: few; D gene: TRBD2; J gene: TRBJ2-3; CDR3 protein: CASSPGLAGKDTQYF; CDR3 DNA: TGCGCCAGCAGCCCGGGACTAGCGGGAAAAGATACGCAGTATTTT
V gene: TRBV18; clone size: few; D gene: -; J gene: TRBJ1-1; CDR3 protein: CASSPQGDYTEAFF; CDR3 DNA: TGTGCCAGCTCACCACAGGGTGATTACACTGAAGCTTTCTTT
V gene: TRBV6-1; clone size: -; D gene: -; J gene: TRBJ2-1; CDR3 protein: CASSSPSDSRSEQFF; CDR3 DNA: TGTGCCAGCAGTTCACCTAGCGATTCACGGAGTGAGCAGTTCTTC
V gene: TRBV7-2; clone size: few; D gene: TRBD1; J gene: TRBJ2-7; CDR3 protein: CASSVTTGDYEQYF; CDR3 DNA: TGTGCCAGCAGCGTGACGACAGGGGACTACGAGCAGTACTTC
V gene: TRBV19; clone size: many; D gene: -; J gene: TRBJ2-1; CDR3 protein: CASSMGWASGLKYNEQFF; CDR3 DNA: TGTGCCAGTAGTATGGGGTGGGCTAGTGGGTTAAAATACAATGAGCAGTTCTTC
V gene: TRBV7-3; clone size: -; D gene: -; J gene: TRBJ2-2; CDR3 protein: CASSPRTARGTGELFF; CDR3 DNA: TGTGCCAGCAGCCCTAGGACAGCGAGGGGGACCGGGGAGCTGTTTTTT
V gene: TRBV7-9; clone size: many; D gene: -; J gene: TRBJ2-1; CDR3 protein: CASSEGFYEQFF; CDR3 DNA: TGTGCCAGCAGCGAGGGGTTCTATGAGCAGTTCTTC
V gene: TRBV11-3; clone size: few; D gene: TRBD1; J gene: TRBJ2-5; CDR3 protein: CASSFGQGAPQYF; CDR3 DNA: TGTGCCAGCAGCTTCGGACAGGGGGCGCCGCAGTACTTC
V gene: TRBV10-3; clone size: -; D gene: -; J gene: TRBJ1-5; CDR3 protein: CAISDTGVQPQHF; CDR3 DNA: TGTGCCATCAGTGATACGGGGGTTCAGCCCCAGCATTTT
V gene: TRBV4-3; clone size: -; D gene: -; J gene: TRBJ2-1; CDR3 protein: CASSQDAAGSYNEQFF; CDR3 DNA: TGCGCCAGCAGCCAAGATGCGGCGGGGAGCTACAATGAGCAGTTCTTC
V gene: TRBV11-2; clone size: many; D gene: -; J gene: TRBJ2-3; CDR3 protein: CASSRVSKTDTQYF; CDR3 DNA: TGTGCCAGCAGCCGTGTTAGTAAAACAGATACGCAGTATTTT
V gene: TRBV14; clone size: few; D gene: -; J gene: TRBJ2-7; CDR3 protein: CASSLNQGHEQYF; CDR3 DNA: TGTGCCAGCAGCCTTAACCAGGGCCACGAGCAGTACTTC
V gene: TRBV5-4; clone size: -; D gene: -; J gene: TRBJ2-2; CDR3 protein: CASSEQGTNTGELFF; CDR3 DNA: TGTGCCAGCAGCGAACAGGGGACTAACACCGGGGAGCTGTTTTTT
V gene: TRBV10-3; clone size: few; D gene: -; J gene: TRBJ1-1; CDR3 protein: CAIRYLSNTEAFF; CDR3 DNA: TGTGCCATCAGATACCTTTCGAACACTGAAGCTTTCTTT
V gene: TRBV28; clone size: -; D gene: -; J gene: TRBJ1-1; CDR3 protein: CASSLFPVQEINTEAFF; CDR3 DNA: TGTGCCAGCAGTTTATTCCCCGTCCAGGAGATAAACACTGAAGCTTTCTTT
V gene: TRBV4-3; clone size: few; D gene: -; J gene: TRBJ2-3; CDR3 protein: CASSHQGGDHTDTQYF; CDR3 DNA: TGCGCCAGCAGCCATCAAGGGGGGGACCATACAGATACGCAGTATTTT
V gene: TRBV6-1; clone size: -; D gene: TRBD1; J gene: TRBJ2-7; CDR3 protein: CASSFGWDRYEQYF; CDR3 DNA: TGTGCCAGCAGCTTCGGGTGGGACAGATACGAGCAGTACTTC
V gene: TRBV29-1; clone size: many; D gene: TRBD2; J gene: TRBJ2-1; CDR3 protein: CSVDSGALYNEQFF; CDR3 DNA: TGCAGCGTTGATAGCGGGGCCCTCTACAATGAGCAGTTCTTC
V gene: TRBV2; clone size: -; D gene: TRBD2; J gene: TRBJ2-2; CDR3 protein: CASSHTWGGGGELFF; CDR3 DNA: TGTGCCAGCAGCCATACCTGGGGGGGTGGCGGGGAGCTGTTTTTT
V gene: TRBV6-6; clone size: few; D gene: TRBD1; J gene: TRBJ1-1; CDR3 protein: CASSLDLRGPAEAFF; CDR3 DNA: TGTGCCAGCAGTTTAGACCTCAGGGGGCCAGCTGAAGCTTTCTTT
V gene: TRBV28; clone size: few; D gene: -; J gene: TRBJ1-5; CDR3 protein: CASSPTGQTNQPQHF; CDR3 DNA: TGTGCCAGCAGTCCTACGGGACAAACGAATCAGCCCCAGCATTTT
V gene: TRBV14; clone size: many; D gene: -; J gene: TRBJ2-5; CDR3 protein: CASRGKVWETQYF; CDR3 DNA: TGTGCCAGCAGAGGAAAGGTTTGGGAGACCCAGTACTTC
V gene: TRBV7-9; clone size: few; D gene: -; J gene: TRBJ2-1; CDR3 protein: CASSLAIGNEQFF; CDR3 DNA: TGTGCCAGCAGCTTAGCGATCGGCAATGAGCAGTTCTTC
V gene: TRBV10-3; clone size: few; D gene: -; J gene: TRBJ1-1; CDR3 protein: CAISPGGGATEAFF; CDR3 DNA: TGTGCCATCAGTCCCGGGGGAGGCGCCACTGAAGCTTTCTTT
V gene: TRBV7-2; clone size: few; D gene: TRBD2; J gene: TRBJ2-7; CDR3 protein: CASSLNAGTRIDKQYF; CDR3 DNA: TGTGCCAGCAGCCTTAACGCCGGGACTAGAATTGACAAGCAGTACTTC
V gene: TRBV4-3; clone size: few; D gene: -; J gene: TRBJ2-3; CDR3 protein: CASSQDRDTQYF; CDR3 DNA: TGCGCCAGCAGCCAAGATCGAGATACGCAGTATTTT
V gene: TRBV23-1; clone size: many; D gene: -; J gene: TRBJ2-6; CDR3 protein: CAIEGVQLSGANVLTF; CDR3 DNA: TGCGCCATTGAGGGGGTCCAGCTCTCTGGGGCCAACGTCCTGACTTTC
V gene: TRBV9; clone size: few; D gene: -; J gene: TRBJ2-1; CDR3 protein: CASSENGGNNEQFF; CDR3 DNA: TGTGCCAGCAGCGAGAACGGGGGTAACAATGAGCAGTTCTTC
V gene: TRBV2; clone size: -; D gene: TRBD2; J gene: TRBJ2-3; CDR3 protein: CASSVGGRGTDTQYF; CDR3 DNA: TGTGCCAGCAGTGTCGGCGGGAGAGGCACAGATACGCAGTATTTT
V gene: TRBV6-5; clone size: few; D gene: TRBD1; J gene: TRBJ2-7; CDR3 protein: CASRTTGTGGEQYF; CDR3 DNA: TGTGCCAGCAGAACCACCGGGACAGGGGGCGAGCAGTACTTC
V gene: TRBV27; clone size: -; D gene: TRBD1; J gene: TRBJ2-4; CDR3 protein: CASSNRGALAKNIQYF; CDR3 DNA: TGTGCCAGCAGTAACAGGGGCGCTCTAGCCAAAAACATTCAGTACTTC